These T cell receptor beta chains were read from a single sample in a study of regulatory T cells in long-lasting Graves disease. MiXCR, applied by TCRdb to the multiplex PCR reads, yields one record per CDR3 protein. The table shows approximately 270,000 distinct CDR3 sequences, with 18% occurring only once. This same sample was also taken into another study, of T cells in Graves' hyperthyroidism and ophthalmopathy.

Sequencing used peripheral blood mononuclear cells (PBMCs), obtained at new diagnosis, from a patient treated with antithyroid drugs. Receptors were obtained from a woman in her twenties or thirties with Graves disease. Each CDR3 is given with its conserved first and last residue. A D gene is named only where the DNA matches it firmly. Size is omitted from some rows. Given values are once, few, many or a class for expanded clones.

CDR3aa: CSYLKETQYF; CDR3nt: TGCAGCTACCTGAAAGAGACCCAGTACTTC; v_gene: TRBV20-1; abundance: many; d_gene: .; j_gene: TRBJ2-5
CDR3aa: CASSPQGLHFVNEKLFF; CDR3nt: TGTGCCAGCAGTCCACAGGGACTCCATTTCGTCAATGAAAAACTGTTTTTT; v_gene: TRBV27; abundance: many; d_gene: .; j_gene: TRBJ1-4
CDR3aa: CSAHRQEAYEQYF; CDR3nt: TGCAGTGCTCACCGACAGGAGGCCTACGAGCAGTACTTC; v_gene: TRBV20-1; abundance: many; d_gene: .; j_gene: TRBJ2-7
CDR3aa: CASSFSRGYEQYF; CDR3nt: TGTGCCAGCAGCTTTAGCAGGGGATACGAGCAGTACTTC; v_gene: TRBV7-2; abundance: .; d_gene: .; j_gene: TRBJ2-7
CDR3aa: CSVDRNTEAFF; CDR3nt: TGCAGCGTTGACAGGAACACTGAAGCTTTCTTT; v_gene: TRBV29-1; abundance: many; d_gene: .; j_gene: TRBJ1-1
CDR3aa: CASSQAQVNTEAFF; CDR3nt: TGTGCCAGCAGCCAAGCCCAGGTGAACACTGAAGCTTTCTTT; v_gene: TRBV4-2; abundance: .; d_gene: .; j_gene: TRBJ1-1
CDR3aa: CASSLEGQGNWYGYTF; CDR3nt: TGCGCCAGCAGCTTGGAGGGACAGGGGAATTGGTATGGCTACACCTTC; v_gene: TRBV5-1; abundance: many; d_gene: TRBD1; j_gene: TRBJ1-2
CDR3aa: CASRWQGSDTQYF; CDR3nt: TGCGCCAGCAGGTGGCAGGGGTCAGATACGCAGTATTTT; v_gene: TRBV5-1; abundance: many; d_gene: .; j_gene: TRBJ2-3
CDR3aa: CSARVGQFRQPQHF; CDR3nt: TGCAGTGCTAGAGTTGGACAGTTCAGGCAGCCCCAGCATTTT; v_gene: TRBV20-1; abundance: .; d_gene: .; j_gene: TRBJ1-5
CDR3aa: CASSLVRGKYEQYF; CDR3nt: TGTGCCAGCAGTTTAGTCAGGGGGAAGTACGAGCAGTACTTC; v_gene: TRBV12-3/TRBV12-4; abundance: many; d_gene: TRBD1; j_gene: TRBJ2-7
CDR3aa: CASSQSGGSNEKLFF; CDR3nt: TGCGCCAGCAGCCAATCAGGGGGTTCCAATGAAAAACTGTTTTTT; v_gene: TRBV4-1; abundance: many; d_gene: TRBD1; j_gene: TRBJ1-4
CDR3aa: CASSLSPTGVRNEQFF; CDR3nt: TGTGCCAGCAGCTTATCTCCTACGGGGGTTCGGAATGAGCAGTTCTTC; v_gene: TRBV7-8; abundance: many; d_gene: .; j_gene: TRBJ2-1
CDR3aa: CASSGDTDTQYF; CDR3nt: TGTGCCAGCAGCGGAGACACAGATACGCAGTATTTT; v_gene: TRBV9; abundance: many; d_gene: .; j_gene: TRBJ2-3
CDR3aa: CASSQVFWPELSGEKLFF; CDR3nt: TGTGCCAGCAGCCAAGTCTTCTGGCCGGAACTTTCGGGTGAAAAACTGTTTTTT; v_gene: TRBV3-1; abundance: few; d_gene: .; j_gene: TRBJ1-4
CDR3aa: CSVQGAKNIQYF; CDR3nt: TGCAGCGTGCAGGGGGCCAAAAACATTCAGTACTTC; v_gene: TRBV29-1; abundance: .; d_gene: .; j_gene: TRBJ2-4
CDR3aa: CASSLLPRGSSYNEQFF; CDR3nt: TGTGCCAGCAGCTTATTACCTCGGGGGAGCTCCTACAATGAGCAGTTCTTC; v_gene: TRBV11-2; abundance: .; d_gene: .; j_gene: TRBJ2-1
CDR3aa: CASSPPRPGGGNTIYF; CDR3nt: TGTGCCAGCTCACCACCGAGACCGGGGGGTGGAAACACCATATATTTT; v_gene: TRBV18; abundance: many; d_gene: .; j_gene: TRBJ1-3
CDR3aa: CASSLEGLRDTEAFF; CDR3nt: TGCGCCAGCAGCTTGGAAGGGTTAAGGGACACTGAAGCTTTCTTT; v_gene: TRBV5-1; abundance: many; d_gene: .; j_gene: TRBJ1-1
CDR3aa: CASSEAGPGVYTEAFF; CDR3nt: TGTGCCAGCAGTGAGGCGGGGCCCGGTGTGTACACTGAAGCTTTCTTT; v_gene: TRBV6-1; abundance: many; d_gene: .; j_gene: TRBJ1-1
CDR3aa: CASSIGQGVVYGYTF; CDR3nt: TGCGCCAGCAGCATCGGACAGGGGGTGGTCTATGGCTACACCTTC; v_gene: TRBV5-1; abundance: many; d_gene: TRBD1; j_gene: TRBJ1-2
CDR3aa: CASSQERLAGHNEQFF; CDR3nt: TGTGCCAGCAGCCAAGAACGACTAGCGGGCCACAATGAGCAGTTCTTC; v_gene: TRBV3-1; abundance: .; d_gene: TRBD2; j_gene: TRBJ2-1
CDR3aa: CASTRGGGVYVETQYF; CDR3nt: TGTGCCAGCACGCGAGGGGGGGGGGTGTATGTGGAGACCCAGTACTTC; v_gene: TRBV7-6; abundance: few; d_gene: .; j_gene: TRBJ2-5
CDR3aa: CSAKSGTGMETQYF; CDR3nt: TGCAGTGCTAAGTCCGGGACAGGGATGGAGACCCAGTACTTC; v_gene: TRBV20-1; abundance: .; d_gene: TRBD1; j_gene: TRBJ2-5
CDR3aa: CASSLARDGQPQHF; CDR3nt: TGTGCCAGCAGCTTAGCCAGGGATGGTCAGCCCCAGCATTTT; v_gene: TRBV7-2; abundance: many; d_gene: .; j_gene: TRBJ1-5
CDR3aa: CASSFRQGIPGELFF; CDR3nt: TGTGCCAGCAGCTTTAGACAGGGGATCCCCGGGGAGCTGTTTTTT; v_gene: TRBV7-9; abundance: few; d_gene: TRBD1; j_gene: TRBJ2-2
CDR3aa: CANGPSPDEQFF; CDR3nt: TGTGCCAACGGGCCGTCCCCCGATGAGCAGTTCTTC; v_gene: TRBV10-3; abundance: many; d_gene: .; j_gene: TRBJ2-1
CDR3aa: CASSQEPPTGGAGWGEKLFF; CDR3nt: TGCGCCAGCAGCCAAGAACCCCCAACAGGGGGCGCGGGATGGGGTGAAAAACTGTTTTTT; v_gene: TRBV4-1; abundance: many; d_gene: TRBD1; j_gene: TRBJ1-4
CDR3aa: CASSIEGGPAAQHF; CDR3nt: TGTGCCAGTAGTATAGAGGGCGGACCGGCGGCCCAGCATTTT; v_gene: TRBV19; abundance: .; d_gene: .; j_gene: TRBJ1-5
CDR3aa: CASSSSGGVNTQYF; CDR3nt: TGTGCCAGCAGTTCGTCCGGGGGGGTAAATACGCAGTATTTT; v_gene: TRBV12-3/TRBV12-4; abundance: many; d_gene: TRBD2; j_gene: TRBJ2-3
CDR3aa: CASNKGLGEQYF; CDR3nt: TGTGCCAGCAACAAGGGCCTTGGGGAGCAGTACTTC; v_gene: TRBV2; abundance: many; d_gene: .; j_gene: TRBJ2-7
CDR3aa: CASSLIGSEIYEQYF; CDR3nt: TGTGCCAGCAGCTTAATCGGGTCAGAGATCTACGAGCAGTACTTC; v_gene: TRBV7-2; abundance: .; d_gene: .; j_gene: TRBJ2-7
CDR3aa: CASSLDRTTYEQYF; CDR3nt: TGTGCCAGCAGCCTCGACAGGACCACCTACGAGCAGTACTTC; v_gene: TRBV9; abundance: few; d_gene: .; j_gene: TRBJ2-7
CDR3aa: CSALTGLGQPQHF; CDR3nt: TGCAGTGCTTTAACAGGGTTGGGTCAGCCCCAGCATTTT; v_gene: TRBV20-1; abundance: many; d_gene: .; j_gene: TRBJ1-5
CDR3aa: CSVRVSGNTEAFF; CDR3nt: TGCAGCGTGAGGGTTTCTGGGAACACTGAAGCTTTCTTT; v_gene: TRBV29-1; abundance: few; d_gene: .; j_gene: TRBJ1-1
CDR3aa: CSARDFSGYTGELFF; CDR3nt: TGCAGTGCTAGAGATTTTAGCGGATACACCGGGGAGCTGTTTTTT; v_gene: TRBV20-1; abundance: many; d_gene: .; j_gene: TRBJ2-2
CDR3aa: CASSESGSGYTF; CDR3nt: TGTGCCAGCAGTGAATCGGGCAGTGGCTACACCTTC; v_gene: TRBV25-1; abundance: .; d_gene: .; j_gene: TRBJ1-2
CDR3aa: CASSAVGGIEAFF; CDR3nt: TGTGCCAGCAGCGCAGTGGGGGGGATTGAAGCTTTCTTT; v_gene: TRBV9; abundance: few; d_gene: .; j_gene: TRBJ1-1
CDR3aa: CASSLAGQGAGEKLFF; CDR3nt: TGTGCCAGCAGCTTGGCGGGACAGGGGGCAGGAGAAAAACTGTTTTTT; v_gene: TRBV5-5; abundance: .; d_gene: TRBD1; j_gene: TRBJ1-4
CDR3aa: CANSRDRVGNIQYF; CDR3nt: TGTGCCAACAGCCGCGACAGGGTCGGAAACATTCAGTACTTC; v_gene: TRBV7-2; abundance: .; d_gene: TRBD1; j_gene: TRBJ2-4